This T cell receptor beta chain was identified during a study of OX40 agonist ivuxolimab in advanced cancers. The wider study: Three patients responded partially, comprising one with hepatocellular carcinoma and two with cutaneous melanoma. General study results and limits: Mean expanded clone counts were higher in CD8+ than CD4+ T cells.

With V trimmed by 5 bases and J by 12 bases, 12 bases remained unmatched. Germline CDR1 is SGHAT and CDR2 is FQNNGV. There are 16 residues in the CDR3. Clones were sequenced by immunoSEQ multiplex PCR, and TCRdb holds only the in-frame ones, with some missing. Of fewer than 35,000 clones in the sample, roughly 79% are singletons; the top ten hold roughly a fifth. It was autoimmune disease history or systemic immunosuppression that excluded patients. In regard to this clone: Its antigen is not known.

The chain carries TRBV11-2 and TRBJ2-4; 14 positions agree with TRBD2. The sample consisted of CD4+ or CD8+ T cells sorted from blood, taken in a trial of the OX40 agonist ivuxolimab. The TCR sequence derives from an adult with an advanced solid tumor such as melanoma, head and neck, liver or kidney cancer. CDR3 protein: CASSLGLAGGDGTQYF. CDR3 in DNA: TGTGCCAGCAGCCTCGGACTAGCGGGAGGTGATGGCACTCAGTACTTC.